A single sample is the source of the 13 T cell receptor beta chains below, sequenced in a study of control samples from healthy donors and cancer patients. Sequencing used immunoSEQ multiplex PCR; TCRdb keeps in-frame clones, though not all of them. This sample has under 150,000 clones; 90% to 95% occur once, and the top ten carry 1.7%. Sequenced input: PBMCs. The receptors stem from a man in his forties or fifties with head and neck cancer.

A note on this clone: Other DNA variants within this sample encode the same CDR3. The gene calls are TRBV6-5 and TRBJ1-6; a weak D match, TRBD1 (6 bases). The germline CDR1 and CDR2 sequences are MNHEY and SVGAGI. Trimming pared 5 bases from V and 7 bases from J, leaving 9 bases between. The CDR3 length is 13 residues. The CDR3 protein is CASSRQVNSPLHF. CDR3 in DNA: TGTGCCAGCAGTCGACAGGTCAATTCACCCCTCCACTTT.

The rearrangement uses TRBV5-1 and TRBJ2-3; 10 bases agree with TRBD1. Germline CDR1 is SGHRS and CDR2 is YFSETQ. The CDR3 consists of 14 residues. The junction had 5 bases not matched to a gene; V was cut back by 4 bases and J by 6 bases. This chain's CDR3 is CASSPGTGEDTQYF. The CDR3 DNA follows: TGCGCCAGCAGCCCCGGGACAGGGGAGGATACGCAGTATTTT.

This sequence joins TRBV9 and TRBJ2-1; TRBD2 agrees at 10 bases. Germline CDR1 SGDLS, CDR2 YYNGEE. This CDR3 has 14 amino acids. The V segment lost 7 bases and the J segment 7 bases; nucleotides outside the gene matches: 8. In nucleotides, the CDR3 is TGTGCCAGCTCGAGCGGGGGGGCCGGTAATGAGCAGTTCTTC. Translating gives CASSSGGAGNEQFF.

The gene calls are TRBV19 and TRBJ1-1; weak D call: TRBD1 (5 bases). The germline V gene encodes CDR1 LNHDA and CDR2 SQIVND (reference sequence). V was clipped by 6 bases and J by 8 bases, with 10 bases between them. This CDR3 has 11 amino acids. CDR3 bases: TGTGCCAGTAGCATGTGGGGGGAAGCTTTCTTT. Protein: CASSMWGEAFF.

This clone was counted once. The V gene is TRBV6-2 or TRBV6-3, the J gene TRBJ2-4; no reliable D call. Germline-derived CDR1 and CDR2 are MNHEY and SVGEGT. The CDR3 consists of 13 residues. Trimming stripped 6 bases from V and 4 bases from J, with 10 bases between. This CDR3 reads CASSSGRKNIQYF. In DNA, the CDR3 is TGTGCCAGCAGCTCCGGACGGAAAAACATTCAGTACTTC.

The chain combines TRBV19 with TRBJ1-1; TRBD1 matches 11 bases. V gave up 5 bases and J gave up 4 bases; unmatched junction bases: 6. The length of the CDR3 is 15 residues. Germline-derived CDR1 and CDR2 are LNHDA and SQIVND (reference sequence). CDR3 bases: TGTGCCAGTAGTGCCTCCGGGACAGGGGGCACTGAAGCTTTCTTT. Translated, it gives CASSASGTGGTEAFF.

V usage is TRBV9 and J usage is TRBJ2-7, with D perhaps matching TRBD1 or TRBD2 (5 bases each). The CDR3 consists of 15 residues. The V gene lost 0 bases and the J gene lost 5 bases, with 15 bases spanning the gap. Germline CDR1 reads SGDLS; CDR2 reads YYNGEE. The CDR3 DNA is TGTGCCAGCAGCGTAGCCCCTGGGGGTATCCACGAGCAGTACTTC. This sequence encodes CASSVAPGGIHEQYF.

The chain has TRBV19 and TRBJ1-4, with 8 bases that match TRBD1. Trimming took 8 bases from V and 7 from J; bases not matched to a gene: 9. From germline, CDR1 is LNHDA and CDR2 SQIVND (reference sequence). CDR3 length equals 14 residues. The CDR3 DNA reads TGTGCCAGTTATCCTCAGGGGGCTGGTGAAAAACTGTTTTTT. This gives the protein CASYPQGAGEKLFF.

This chain's CDR3 is CASSKMGAGNTIYF. The CDR3 DNA reads as TGTGCCAGCAGTAAGATGGGGGCTGGAAACACCATATATTTT. The V and J genes are TRBV7-9 and TRBJ1-3; possible D gene TRBD1, 5 bases. Germline values: CDR1 SEHNR, CDR2 FQNEAQ (reference sequence). V shed 6 bases and J shed 2 bases, with 11 bases lying between them. CDR3 length: 14 residues. The full variable domain, in which reference TRBV7-9 and TRBJ1-3 provide the parts outside the CDR3, is DTGVSQNPRHKITKRGQNVTFRCDPISEHNRLYWYRQTLGQGPEFLTYFQNEAQLEKSRLLSDRFSAERPKGSFSTLEIQRTEQGDSAMYLCASSKMGAGNTIYFGEGSWLTVV.

The gene calls are TRBV6-4 and TRBJ2-1, with 13 bases matching TRBD2. Looked up from germline, CDR1 is MRHNA and CDR2 is SNTAGT. This CDR3 has 15 amino acids. Germline trimming cut 4 bases from V and 5 bases from J; bases unmatched to any gene: 2. The CDR3 coding sequence is TGTGCCAGCAGTGGGGGACTAGCGGGGAACAATGAGCAGTTCTTC. Protein product: CASSGGLAGNNEQFF.

The chain carries TRBV27 and TRBJ1-3, with D hard to call. There are 14 residues in the CDR3. Trimming removed 8 bases at V and 0 bases at J, with 11 bases between. Germline V lookup: CDR1 MNHEY, CDR2 SMNVEV (reference sequence). For the CDR3, the DNA is TGTGCCAGCTCAAGCTTGAGCTCTGGAAACACCATATATTTT. It is translated as CASSSLSSGNTIYF.

This chain joins TRBV11-2 and TRBJ2-3, with D possibly TRBD1 on 5 matching bases. Germline-derived CDR1 and CDR2 are SGHAT and FQNNGV. Trimming left V 5 bases short and J 3 bases short, with 21 bases between. This CDR3 comprises 17 residues. CDR3 DNA: TGTGCCAGCAGCCCTCATCGGATGGCAGGGCGGACAGATACGCAGTATTTT. Translating it yields CASSPHRMAGRTDTQYF.

The chain employs TRBV7-2 and TRBJ2-3, with unresolved D. In germline, CDR1 is SGHTA, CDR2 FQGNSA. The CDR3 contains 13 residues. V was pared by 3 bases and J by 3 bases, with 7 bases between. The CDR3 here is CASSFRRTDTQYF. CDR3 DNA sequence: TGTGCCAGCAGCTTTCGACGGACAGATACGCAGTATTTT.